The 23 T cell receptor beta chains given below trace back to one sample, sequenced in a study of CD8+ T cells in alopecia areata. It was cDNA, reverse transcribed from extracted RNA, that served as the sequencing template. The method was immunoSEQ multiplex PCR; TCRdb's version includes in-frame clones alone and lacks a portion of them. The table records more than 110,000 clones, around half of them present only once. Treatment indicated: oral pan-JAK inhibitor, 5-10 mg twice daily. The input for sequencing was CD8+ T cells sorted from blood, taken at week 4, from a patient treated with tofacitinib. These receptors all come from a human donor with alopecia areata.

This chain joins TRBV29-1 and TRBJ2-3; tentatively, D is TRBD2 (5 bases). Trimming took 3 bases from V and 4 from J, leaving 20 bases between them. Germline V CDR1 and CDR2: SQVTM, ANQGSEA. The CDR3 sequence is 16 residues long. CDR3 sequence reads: CSVEGLGRARPDTQYF. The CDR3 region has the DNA TGCAGCGTTGAGGGGTTGGGGAGAGCACGACCAGATACGCAGTATTTT.

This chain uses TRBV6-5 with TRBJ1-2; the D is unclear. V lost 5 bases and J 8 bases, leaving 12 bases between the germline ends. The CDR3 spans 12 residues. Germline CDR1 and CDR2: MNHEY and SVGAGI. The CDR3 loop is CASSIGVRGYTF. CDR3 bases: TGTGCCAGCAGTATTGGGGTGCGAGGCTACACCTTC.

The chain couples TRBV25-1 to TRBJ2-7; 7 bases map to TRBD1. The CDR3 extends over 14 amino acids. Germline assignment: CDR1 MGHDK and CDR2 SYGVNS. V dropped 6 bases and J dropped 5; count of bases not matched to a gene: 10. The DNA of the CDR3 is TGTGCCAGCAGCAATAGGGAAGGGGGCGACGAGCAGTACTTC. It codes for CASSNREGGDEQYF.

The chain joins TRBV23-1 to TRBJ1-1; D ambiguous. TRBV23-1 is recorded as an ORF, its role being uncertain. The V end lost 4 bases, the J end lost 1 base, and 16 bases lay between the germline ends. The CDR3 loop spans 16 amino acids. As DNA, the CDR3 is TGCGCCAGCAGTCTCCAAGGGCGTGACGGGAACACTGAAGCTTTCTTT. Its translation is CASSLQGRDGNTEAFF.

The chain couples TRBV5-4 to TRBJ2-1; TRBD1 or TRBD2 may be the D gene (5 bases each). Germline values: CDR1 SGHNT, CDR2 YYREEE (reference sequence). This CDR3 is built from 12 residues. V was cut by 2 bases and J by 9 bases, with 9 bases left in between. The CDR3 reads CASSLGTSEQFF. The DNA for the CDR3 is TGTGCCAGCAGCTTAGGGACGAGTGAGCAGTTCTTC.

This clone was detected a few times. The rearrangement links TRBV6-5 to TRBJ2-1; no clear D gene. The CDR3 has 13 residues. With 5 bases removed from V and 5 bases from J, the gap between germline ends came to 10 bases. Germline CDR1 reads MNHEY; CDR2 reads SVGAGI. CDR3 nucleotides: TGTGCCAGCAGTCACGGTCCCAACAATGAGCAGTTCTTC. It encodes CASSHGPNNEQFF.

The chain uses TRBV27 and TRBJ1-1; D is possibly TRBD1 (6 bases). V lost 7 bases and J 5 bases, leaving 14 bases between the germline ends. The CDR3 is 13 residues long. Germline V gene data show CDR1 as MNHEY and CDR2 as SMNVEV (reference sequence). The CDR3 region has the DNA TGTGCCAGCAAAGAGACAGGTAGGACTGAAGCTTTCTTT. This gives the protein CASKETGRTEAFF.

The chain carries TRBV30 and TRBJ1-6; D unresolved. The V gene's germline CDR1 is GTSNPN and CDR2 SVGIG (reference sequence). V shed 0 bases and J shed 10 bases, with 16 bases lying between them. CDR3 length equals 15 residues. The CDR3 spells CAWSVIGGLGSPLHF. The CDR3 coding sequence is TGTGCCTGGAGTGTTATCGGCGGGTTAGGATCACCCCTCCACTTT.

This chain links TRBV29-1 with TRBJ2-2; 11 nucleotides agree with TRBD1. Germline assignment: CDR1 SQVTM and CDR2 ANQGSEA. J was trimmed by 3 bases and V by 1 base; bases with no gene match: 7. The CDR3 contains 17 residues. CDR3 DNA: TGCAGCGTTGAAGGCGGAGAGGGACAGGGGGACACCGGGGAGCTGTTTTTT. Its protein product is CSVEGGEGQGDTGELFF.

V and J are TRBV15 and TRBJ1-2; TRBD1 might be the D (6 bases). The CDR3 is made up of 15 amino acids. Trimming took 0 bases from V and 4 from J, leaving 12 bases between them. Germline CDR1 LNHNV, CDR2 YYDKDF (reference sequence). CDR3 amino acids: CATSREQGYSYGYTF. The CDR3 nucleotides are TGTGCCACCAGCAGAGAACAGGGTTATAGCTATGGCTACACCTTC. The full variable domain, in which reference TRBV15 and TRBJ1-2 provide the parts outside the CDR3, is DAMVIQNPRYQVTQFGKPVTLSCSQTLNHNVMYWYQQKSSQAPKLLFHYYDKDFNNEADTPDNFQSRRPNTSFCFLDIRSPGLGDTAMYLCATSREQGYSYGYTFGSGTRLTVV.

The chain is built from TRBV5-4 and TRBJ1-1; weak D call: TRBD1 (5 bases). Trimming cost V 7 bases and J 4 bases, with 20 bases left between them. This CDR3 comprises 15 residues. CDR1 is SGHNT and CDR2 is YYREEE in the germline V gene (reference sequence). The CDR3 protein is CASAPREGFSTEAFF. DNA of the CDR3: TGTGCCAGCGCACCTCGGGAGGGGTTCAGCACTGAAGCTTTCTTT.

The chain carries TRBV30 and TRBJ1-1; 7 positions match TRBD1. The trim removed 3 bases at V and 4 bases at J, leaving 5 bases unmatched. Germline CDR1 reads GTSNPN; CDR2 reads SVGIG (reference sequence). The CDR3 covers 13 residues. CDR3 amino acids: CAWREQGFTEAFF. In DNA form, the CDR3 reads TGTGCCTGGAGGGAACAGGGGTTCACTGAAGCTTTCTTT.

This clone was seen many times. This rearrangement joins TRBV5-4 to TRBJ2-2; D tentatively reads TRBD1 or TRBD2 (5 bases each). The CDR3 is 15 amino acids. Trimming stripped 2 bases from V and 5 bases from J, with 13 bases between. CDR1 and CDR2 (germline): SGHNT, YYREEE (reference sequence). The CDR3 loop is CASSFKGRGTGELFF. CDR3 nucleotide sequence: TGTGCCAGCAGCTTCAAGGGGAGAGGAACCGGGGAGCTGTTTTTT. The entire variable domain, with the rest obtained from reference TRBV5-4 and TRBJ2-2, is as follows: ETGVTQSPTHLIKTRGQQVTLRCSSQSGHNTVSWYQQALGQGPQFIFQYYREEENGRGNFPPRFSGLQFPNYSSELNVNALELDDSALYLCASSFKGRGTGELFFGEGSRLTVL.

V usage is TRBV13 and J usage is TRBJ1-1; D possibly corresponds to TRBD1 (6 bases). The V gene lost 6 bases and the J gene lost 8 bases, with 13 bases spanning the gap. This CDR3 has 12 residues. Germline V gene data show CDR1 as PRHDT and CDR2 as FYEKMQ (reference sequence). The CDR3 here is CASSPQGREAFF. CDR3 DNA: TGTGCCAGCAGTCCACAGGGACGAGAAGCTTTCTTT. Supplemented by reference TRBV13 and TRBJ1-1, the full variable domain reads AAGVIQSPRHLIKEKRETATLKCYPIPRHDTVYWYQQGPGQDPQFLISFYEKMQSDKGSIPDRFSAQQFSDYHSELNMSSLELGDSALYFCASSPQGREAFFGQGTRLTVV.

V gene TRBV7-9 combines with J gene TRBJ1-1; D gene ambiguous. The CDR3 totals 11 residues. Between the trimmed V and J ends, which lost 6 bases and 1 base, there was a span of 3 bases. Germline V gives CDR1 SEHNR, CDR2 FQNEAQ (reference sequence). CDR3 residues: CASRANTEAFF. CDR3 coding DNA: TGTGCCAGCAGGGCGAACACTGAAGCTTTCTTT.

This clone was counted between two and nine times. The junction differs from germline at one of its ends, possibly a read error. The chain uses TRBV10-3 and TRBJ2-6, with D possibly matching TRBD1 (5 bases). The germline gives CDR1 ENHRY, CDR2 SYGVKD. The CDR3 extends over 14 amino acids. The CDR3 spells CASSGHSGANVLTF. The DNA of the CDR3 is TGTGCCAGCAGTGGACACTCTGGGGCCAACGTCCTGACTTTC.

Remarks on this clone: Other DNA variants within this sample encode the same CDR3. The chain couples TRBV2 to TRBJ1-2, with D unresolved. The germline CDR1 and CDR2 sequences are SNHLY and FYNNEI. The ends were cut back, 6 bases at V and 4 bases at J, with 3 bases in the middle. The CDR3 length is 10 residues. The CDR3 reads CASSGYGYTF. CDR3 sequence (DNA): TGTGCCAGCAGCGGCTATGGCTACACCTTC.

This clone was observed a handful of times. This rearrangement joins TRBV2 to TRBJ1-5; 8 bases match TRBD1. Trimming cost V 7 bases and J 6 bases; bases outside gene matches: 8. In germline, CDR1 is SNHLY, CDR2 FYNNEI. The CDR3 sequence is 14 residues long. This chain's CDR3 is CASIDRTGFQPQHF. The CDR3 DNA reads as TGTGCCAGCATCGACCGGACAGGGTTTCAGCCCCAGCATTTT.

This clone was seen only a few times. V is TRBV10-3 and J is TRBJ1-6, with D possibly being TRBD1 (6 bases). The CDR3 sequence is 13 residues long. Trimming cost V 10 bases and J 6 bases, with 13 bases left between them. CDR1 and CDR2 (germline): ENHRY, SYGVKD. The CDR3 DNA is TGTGCCAATGGACAGCTTTCTAATTCACCCCTCCACTTT. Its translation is CANGQLSNSPLHF.

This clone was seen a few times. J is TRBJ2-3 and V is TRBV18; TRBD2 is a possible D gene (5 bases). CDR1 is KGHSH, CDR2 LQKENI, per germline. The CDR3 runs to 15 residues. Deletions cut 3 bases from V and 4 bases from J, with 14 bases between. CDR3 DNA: TGTGCCAGCTCACCCCCGGAGCGGCCTTCAGATACGCAGTATTTT. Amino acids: CASSPPERPSDTQYF.

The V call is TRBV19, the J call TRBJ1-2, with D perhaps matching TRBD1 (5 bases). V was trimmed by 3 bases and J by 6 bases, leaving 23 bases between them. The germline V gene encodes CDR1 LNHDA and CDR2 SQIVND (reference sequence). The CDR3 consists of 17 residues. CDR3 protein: CASSMAPTGTPIDGYTF. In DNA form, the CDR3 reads TGTGCCAGTAGTATGGCCCCTACCGGGACTCCCATAGATGGCTACACCTTC.

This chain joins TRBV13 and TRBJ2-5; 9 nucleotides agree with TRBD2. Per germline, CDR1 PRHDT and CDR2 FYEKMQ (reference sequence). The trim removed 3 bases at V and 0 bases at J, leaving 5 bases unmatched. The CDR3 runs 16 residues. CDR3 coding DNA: TGTGCCAGCAGCTTTCGACTAGCGGCACACCAAGAGACCCAGTACTTC. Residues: CASSFRLAAHQETQYF.

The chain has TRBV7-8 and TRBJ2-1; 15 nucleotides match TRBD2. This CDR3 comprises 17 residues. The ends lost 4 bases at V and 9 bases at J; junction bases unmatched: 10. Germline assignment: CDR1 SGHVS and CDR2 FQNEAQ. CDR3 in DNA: TGTGCCAGCAGCTCCGGACTAGCGGGGGGGCATACGACTGAGCAGTTCTTC. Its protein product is CASSSGLAGGHTTEQFF.